Sequencing of this T cell receptor beta chain was carried out in a study of blood T cell repertoires in COVID-19. Study overall: Italy, Spain and the United States were the sources of the convalescent and acute COVID-19 samples. Sources were T cells, B-cell-depleted T cells, or PBMCs; the material itself was cDNA or gDNA.

Sequenced by immunoSEQ multiplex PCR; TCRdb stores in-frame clones only, minus some. The sample records hundreds of thousands of clones, roughly nine tenths being singletons. Across about two dozen US areas, participants ranged in age from 18 to 89 years. This clone was counted once. The V end lost 3 bases, the J end lost 5 bases, and 10 bases lay between the germline ends. Germline V gene lookup returns CDR1 MNHEY and CDR2 SMNVEV (reference sequence). This CDR3 has 14 amino acids. The chain combines TRBV27 with TRBJ1-4, with D perhaps matching TRBD1 (5 bases). Sequences were obtained from PBMCs or T cells enriched from blood (not recorded which). This TCR came from a woman aged 45-65 years in a cohort exposed to, infected with or recovered from COVID-19 (not recorded which). As DNA, the CDR3 is TGTGCCAGCAGTTTCGGCCAGGGAAATGAAAAACTGTTTTTT. Protein: CASSFGQGNEKLFF.